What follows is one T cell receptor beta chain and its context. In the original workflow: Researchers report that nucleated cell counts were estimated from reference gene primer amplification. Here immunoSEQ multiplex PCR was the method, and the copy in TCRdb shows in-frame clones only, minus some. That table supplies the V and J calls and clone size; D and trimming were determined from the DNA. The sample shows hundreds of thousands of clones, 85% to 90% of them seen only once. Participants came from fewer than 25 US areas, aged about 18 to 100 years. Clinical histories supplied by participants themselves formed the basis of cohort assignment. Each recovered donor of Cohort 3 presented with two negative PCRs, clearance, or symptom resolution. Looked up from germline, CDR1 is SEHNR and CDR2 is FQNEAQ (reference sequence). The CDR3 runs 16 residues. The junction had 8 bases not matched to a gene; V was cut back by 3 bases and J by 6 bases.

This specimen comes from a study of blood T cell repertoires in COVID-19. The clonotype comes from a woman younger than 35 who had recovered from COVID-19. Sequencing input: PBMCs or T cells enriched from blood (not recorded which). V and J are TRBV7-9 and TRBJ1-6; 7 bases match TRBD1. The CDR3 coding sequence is TGTGCCAGCAGCTTGGGTCGACAGGGTGGTAATTCACCCCTCCACTTT. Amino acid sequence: CASSLGRQGGNSPLHF.